This T cell receptor (beta chain) is from a study of shared clonotypes between healthy human individuals. At the level of the study: Aged between 18 and 49, the donors were a couple of women and three men. Broader study findings: Clonotypes that were shared across a handful of donors made up approximately 5% of naive CD4 clonotypes.

A note on this clone: The target antigen is unknown.

J gave up 7 bases and V 4 bases, and 9 bases lay outside the gene matches. Germline V gene lookup returns CDR1 MNHEY and CDR2 SMNVEV (reference sequence). The CDR3 runs 16 residues. Naive CD8 cells comprised CD45RO-negative, CCR7-positively selected cells, excluding terminally differentiated effector memory CD45RA+ cells. The table came from immunoSEQ multiplex PCR; TCRdb's copy has only in-frame clones and leaves some out. The sample records roughly 550,000 clones, over 95% being singletons. The chain employs TRBV27 and TRBJ2-2, with 10 bases aligning to TRBD2. Sequenced material: naive CD8+ T cells sorted from blood. The origin of this receptor is a woman aged 25 to 39 in good health. CDR3 region: CASSYQAGGPIGELFF. CDR3 nucleotides: TGTGCCAGCAGTTACCAAGCGGGAGGGCCCATCGGGGAGCTGTTTTTT.